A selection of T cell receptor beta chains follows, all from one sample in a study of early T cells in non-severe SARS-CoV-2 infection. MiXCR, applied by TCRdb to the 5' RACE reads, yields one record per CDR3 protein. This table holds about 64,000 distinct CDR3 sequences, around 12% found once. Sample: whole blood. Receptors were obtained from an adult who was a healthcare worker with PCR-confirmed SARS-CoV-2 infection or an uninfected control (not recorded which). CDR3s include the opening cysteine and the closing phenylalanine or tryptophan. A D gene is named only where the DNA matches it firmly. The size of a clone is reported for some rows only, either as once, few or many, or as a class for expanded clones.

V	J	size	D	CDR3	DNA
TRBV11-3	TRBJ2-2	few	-	CASSPKLNTGELFF	TGTGCCAGCAGCCCAAAATTGAACACCGGGGAGCTGTTTTTT
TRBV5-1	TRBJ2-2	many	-	CASSLGGSRTANTGELFF	TGCGCCAGCAGCTTGGGGGGGAGTCGGACGGCGAACACCGGGGAGCTGTTTTTT
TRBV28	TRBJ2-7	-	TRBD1	CASSFRTGGSSYEQYF	TGTGCCAGCAGTTTTAGGACAGGAGGAAGCTCCTACGAGCAGTACTTC
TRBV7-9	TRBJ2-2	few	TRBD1	CASSIATGDTGELFF	TGTGCCAGCAGCATAGCGACAGGGGACACCGGGGAGCTGTTTTTT
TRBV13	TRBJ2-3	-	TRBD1	CASSPQALWDSDAVTQYF	TGTGCCAGCAGCCCTCAGGCACTTTGGGACAGCGATGCGGTTACGCAGTATTTT
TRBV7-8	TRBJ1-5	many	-	CASSLDRNQPQHF	TGTGCCAGCAGCTTAGATAGGAATCAGCCCCAGCATTTT
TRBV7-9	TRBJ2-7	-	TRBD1	CASSSGTGTDSYEQYF	TGTGCCAGCAGCTCCGGTACCGGGACAGACTCCTACGAGCAGTACTTC
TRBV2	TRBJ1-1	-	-	CASSDRDPRAFF	TGTGCCAGCAGTGATCGGGACCCCCGAGCTTTCTTT
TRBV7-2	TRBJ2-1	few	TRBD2	CASSLLVGRGSHNEQFF	TGTGCCAGCAGCTTGCTAGTGGGGCGGGGGTCACACAATGAGCAGTTCTTC
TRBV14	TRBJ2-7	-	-	CARNTRNEQYF	TGTGCCAGAAACACCCGGAACGAGCAGTACTTC
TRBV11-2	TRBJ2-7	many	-	CASSFSGANYEQYF	TGTGCCAGCAGCTTCTCCGGGGCTAACTACGAGCAGTACTTC
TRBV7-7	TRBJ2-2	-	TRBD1	CASSAGQGDGTGELFF	TGTGCCAGCAGCGCCGGACAGGGTGATGGCACCGGGGAGCTGTTTTTT
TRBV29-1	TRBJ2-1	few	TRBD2	CSVEVAGTYNEQFF	TGCAGCGTTGAAGTAGCGGGTACCTACAATGAGCAGTTCTTC
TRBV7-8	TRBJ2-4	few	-	CASSLNGRGLLAKNIQYF	TGTGCCAGCAGCTTAAATGGCAGGGGCCTACTAGCCAAAAACATTCAGTACTTC
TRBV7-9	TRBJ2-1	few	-	CASSLGPANEQFF	TGTGCCAGCAGCTTAGGTCCAGCGAATGAGCAGTTCTTC
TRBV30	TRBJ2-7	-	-	CAWIAQDYEQYF	TGTGCCTGGATTGCTCAAGACTACGAGCAGTACTTC
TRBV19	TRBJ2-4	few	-	CASSVPGRWNIQYF	TGTGCCAGTAGTGTTCCCGGGCGTTGGAACATTCAGTACTTC
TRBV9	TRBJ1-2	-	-	CASSVAPSHYGYTF	TGTGCCAGCAGCGTAGCACCCTCCCACTATGGCTACACCTTC
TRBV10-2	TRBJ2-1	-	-	CASSISVDEQFF	TGCGCCAGCAGCATTTCCGTGGATGAGCAGTTCTTC
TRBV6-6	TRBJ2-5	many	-	CASSYDGGAMETQYF	TGTGCCAGCAGTTACGATGGGGGCGCGATGGAGACCCAGTACTTC
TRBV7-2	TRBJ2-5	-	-	CASSSQGWETQYF	TGTGCCAGCAGCTCCCAGGGTTGGGAGACCCAGTACTTC
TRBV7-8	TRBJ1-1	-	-	CASSLGPGVPEAFF	TGTGCCAGCAGCTTAGGGCCAGGGGTCCCTGAAGCTTTCTTT
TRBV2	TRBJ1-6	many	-	CASSGQVVTLHF	TGTGCCAGCAGTGGACAGGTGGTAACCCTCCACTTT
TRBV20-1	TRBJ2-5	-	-	CSARGAAYQETQYF	TGCAGTGCTAGAGGGGCAGCGTACCAAGAGACCCAGTACTTC
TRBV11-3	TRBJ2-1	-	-	CASSTYSGPEQFF	TGTGCCAGCAGCACCTACTCAGGACCCGAGCAGTTCTTC
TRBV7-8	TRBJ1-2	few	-	CASSLREGADYGYTF	TGTGCCAGCAGCTTAAGGGAAGGGGCGGACTATGGCTACACCTTC
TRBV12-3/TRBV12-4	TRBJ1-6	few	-	CASSLASDSPLHF	TGTGCCAGCAGTTTAGCGTCTGATTCACCCCTCCACTTT
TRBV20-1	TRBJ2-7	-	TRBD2	CSASQGAGGYEQYF	TGCAGTGCCTCCCAGGGAGCGGGGGGCTACGAGCAGTACTTC
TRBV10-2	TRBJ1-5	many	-	CASSEWGGLNQPQHF	TGCGCCAGCAGTGAGTGGGGCGGCCTCAATCAGCCCCAGCATTTT